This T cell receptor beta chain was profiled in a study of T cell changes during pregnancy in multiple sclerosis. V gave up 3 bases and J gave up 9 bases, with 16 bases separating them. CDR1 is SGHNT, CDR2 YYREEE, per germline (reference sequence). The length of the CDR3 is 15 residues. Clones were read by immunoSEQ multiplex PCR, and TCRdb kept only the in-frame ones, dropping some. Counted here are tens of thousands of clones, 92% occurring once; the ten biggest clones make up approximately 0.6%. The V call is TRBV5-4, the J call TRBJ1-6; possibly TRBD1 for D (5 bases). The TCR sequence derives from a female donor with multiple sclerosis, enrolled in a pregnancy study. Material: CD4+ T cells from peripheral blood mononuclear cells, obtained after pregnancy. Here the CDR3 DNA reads TGTGCCAGCAGCTCCACCGGGGGAATCCTTTCACCCCTCCACTTT. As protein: CASSSTGGILSPLHF.